Each of the 14 T cell receptor beta chains below was sequenced from the same sample in a study of blood T cell repertoires in COVID-19. Produced via immunoSEQ multiplex PCR; TCRdb's table is partial and in-frame only. The sample includes under 500,000 clones, 70% to 90% seen only once; the top ten take approximately 2%. The specimen was PBMCs or T cells enriched from blood (not recorded which). These TCRs come from a woman under 30 with acute COVID-19.

The J gene is TRBJ2-7, the V gene TRBV27; 7 nucleotides line up with TRBD1. The CDR3 length is 14 residues. The J segment lost 12 bases and the V segment lost 5 bases, leaving 16 bases of the junction unmatched. Looked up from germline, CDR1 is MNHEY and CDR2 is SMNVEV (reference sequence). CDR3 region: CASSPTGASFPRYF. CDR3 nucleotide sequence: TGTGCCAGCAGTCCTACAGGGGCCTCTTTCCCTCGGTACTTC.

V is TRBV9 and J is TRBJ2-7; D remains unclear. The CDR3 has 19 residues. From germline, CDR1 is SGDLS and CDR2 YYNGEE. V dropped 0 bases and J dropped 5 bases, with 27 bases sitting between them. CDR3 nucleotides: TGTGCCAGCAGCGTAGAGGTTGGTTCTCGAGGTCCTTCGATAGACGAGCAGTACTTC. Its translation is CASSVEVGSRGPSIDEQYF.

This chain connects TRBV28 to TRBJ1-2, with no clear D. V was cut by 3 bases and J by 4 bases, with 6 bases left in between. The CDR3 covers 12 residues. The V gene's germline CDR1 is MDHEN and CDR2 SYDVKM. The CDR3 loop is CASSFRSYGYTF. DNA for the CDR3: TGTGCCAGCAGTTTCAGGTCCTATGGCTACACCTTC.

This chain uses TRBV2 with TRBJ1-1; D is undetermined. V lost 7 bases to trimming and J lost 7 bases, with 13 bases between them. CDR1 is SNHLY and CDR2 is FYNNEI in the germline V gene. This CDR3 spans 12 amino acids. The CDR3 region is CASKFSTFEAFF. The CDR3 bases are TGTGCCAGCAAGTTCAGTACCTTTGAAGCTTTCTTT.

In nucleotides, the CDR3 is TGTGCCAGCAGTTACGCAGGGGGCCAGGCCTACGAGCAGTACTTC. Protein: CASSYAGGQAYEQYF. The chain links TRBV6-5 to TRBJ2-7; TRBD1 aligns across 8 bases. Germline V CDR1 and CDR2: MNHEY, SVGAGI. This CDR3 contains 15 residues. V gave up 2 bases and J gave up 2 bases; unmatched junction bases: 5.

The rearrangement links TRBV19 to TRBJ1-4; 7 bases agree with TRBD1. The CDR3 is 17 amino acids. Trimming at V came to 3 bases and at J to 6 bases, leaving 13 bases not matched to a gene. Per the germline V gene, CDR1 is LNHDA and CDR2 is SQIVND (reference sequence). Here the CDR3 reads CASSMGIDLGTDEKLFF. The CDR3 nucleotides read TGTGCCAGTAGTATGGGGATTGACCTCGGGACAGATGAAAAACTGTTTTTT.

The V gene is TRBV2, the J gene TRBJ2-3; 10 positions match TRBD2. Germline values: CDR1 SNHLY, CDR2 FYNNEI. There are 14 residues in the CDR3. V lost 5 bases to trimming and J lost 5 bases; unmatched junction nucleotides: 4. CDR3 in amino acids: CASSPSGGGDTQYF. Written as DNA, the CDR3 is TGTGCCAGCAGTCCAAGCGGGGGGGGAGATACGCAGTATTTT.

The chain has TRBV25-1 and TRBJ1-2; D gene ambiguous. The CDR3 sequence is 16 residues long. Trimming shortened V by 5 bases and J by 0 bases, and 16 bases separated the two germline ends. The germline V gene has CDR1 MGHDK and CDR2 SYGVNS. The CDR3 bases are TGTGCCAGCAGTTTTGTGGGAGCAGCGGCTAACTATGGCTACACCTTC. Amino acids: CASSFVGAAANYGYTF.

V gene TRBV5-4 combines with J gene TRBJ2-7, with TRBD2 matching over 9 bases. The ends lost 0 bases at V and 6 bases at J; junction bases unmatched: 10. Germline assignment: CDR1 SGHNT and CDR2 YYREEE (reference sequence). This CDR3 contains 16 residues. Here the CDR3 reads CASSLDSSGKVGEQYF. CDR3 DNA: TGTGCCAGCAGCTTGGACTCTAGCGGGAAAGTCGGCGAGCAGTACTTC.

This clone was observed a handful of times. This chain links TRBV3-1 (or the pseudogene TRBV3-2) with TRBJ1-1; possible D gene TRBD1, 6 bases. CDR3 length: 16 residues. CDR1 and CDR2 from the germline V gene are LGHDT and YNNKEL (reference sequence). The germline V and J ends were trimmed by 3 bases and 1 base, with 15 bases remaining between them. The CDR3 DNA reads as TGTGCCAGCAGCCATGGGGGCTGGGAAAAGAACACTGAAGCTTTCTTT. It encodes CASSHGGWEKNTEAFF.

V is TRBV5-1 and J is TRBJ2-7; 15 nucleotides agree with TRBD2. Germline CDR1 is SGHRS and CDR2 is YFSETQ. Trimming at V came to 4 bases and at J to 3 bases, leaving 8 bases not matched to a gene. This CDR3 contains 17 residues. The CDR3 protein is CASSPGLAGGPLYEQYF. The CDR3 nucleotides are TGCGCCAGCAGCCCCGGACTAGCGGGGGGGCCTCTCTACGAGCAGTACTTC.

The gene calls are TRBV6-6 and TRBJ1-6; 8 positions agree with TRBD1. Looked up from germline, CDR1 is MNHNY and CDR2 is SVGAGI (reference sequence). The CDR3 has 16 residues. V lost 6 bases to trimming and J lost 9 bases; unmatched junction nucleotides: 13. CDR3 nucleotides: TGTGCCAGCAGAATCCTAGGACAGGGCGTGGGTTCACCCCTCCACTTT. Its translation: CASRILGQGVGSPLHF.

There are a few counts of this clone. The V call is TRBV7-2, the J call TRBJ2-7; 12 bases are shared with TRBD2. Germline-derived CDR1 and CDR2 are SGHTA and FQGNSA. The J segment lost 4 bases and the V segment lost 1 base, leaving 2 bases of the junction unmatched. This CDR3 region has 15 residues. The CDR3 sequence: CASSLGTSGIYEQYF. CDR3 in DNA: TGTGCCAGCAGCTTAGGGACTAGCGGGATATACGAGCAGTACTTC.

The rearrangement links TRBV5-1 to TRBJ1-1; weak D call: TRBD1 (6 bases). The V end was cut by 5 bases, the J end by 3 bases, with 17 bases between. Per the germline V gene, CDR1 is SGHRS and CDR2 is YFSETQ. This CDR3 is built from 15 residues. CDR3 in amino acids: CASSPAGGQDTEAFF. The CDR3 DNA reads as TGCGCCAGCAGTCCGGCGGGGGGGCAGGACACTGAAGCTTTCTTT.